The sequence of this T cell receptor (beta chain) was determined in a study of shared clonotypes between healthy human individuals. Findings of the study overall: Some naive CD4 clonotypes, roughly 4.7%, turned up in common across a few donors.

A note on this clone: Its antigen is unidentified.

Germline CDR1 and CDR2: SGHTA and FQGTGA. The CDR3 has 17 amino acids. The ends were cut back, 5 bases at V and 2 bases at J, with 19 bases in the middle. Deep was the level at which the assay was run. Assay: immunoSEQ multiplex PCR; the TCRdb copy retains only in-frame clones and omits some. Among about 1.5 million clones listed, about 96% were seen once. Material for sequencing was naive CD4+ T cells sorted from blood. Stated subset: CD45RA+ positively selected. The chain links TRBV7-3 to TRBJ2-1; possible D gene TRBD1, 5 bases. The sequence derives from a young man in good health. The DNA for the CDR3 is TGTGCCAGCAGCCCAAGGGCAGGGTCTCTGACCTACAATGAGCAGTTCTTC. Translating gives CASSPRAGSLTYNEQFF.